This T cell receptor beta chain emerged from a study of blood T cell repertoires in COVID-19. Across the whole study: The samples span acute and convalescent COVID-19 from the United States, Italy and Spain. PBMCs, B-cell-depleted T cells, or T cells provided the cDNA or gDNA that made up the material.

Sequencing was performed with immunoSEQ multiplex PCR; in TCRdb, only in-frame clones are kept and a portion is missing. Counted here are tens of thousands of clones, approximately 81% occurring once; the ten biggest clones make up approximately 14%. With V trimmed by 1 base and J by 1 base, 6 bases remained unmatched. The germline gives CDR1 SEHNR, CDR2 FQNEAQ (reference sequence). CDR3 length: 18 residues. The chain has TRBV7-9 and TRBJ1-5; TRBD1 aligns across 11 bases. The material sequenced was peripheral blood. The sequence derives from a human donor with acute or convalescent COVID-19. The donor label of this sample is uncertain. The CDR3 DNA follows: TGTGCCAGCAGCTTAGGGACAGGGGGCTGGTTGAGCAATCAGCCCCAGCATTTT. Residues: CASSLGTGGWLSNQPQHF.